These T cell receptor beta chains were read from a single sample in a study of response to subunit inactivated influenza vaccine. TCRdb recomputed calls from the RT-PCR reads with MiXCR, one row per CDR3 protein. The sample contains approximately 170,000 distinct CDR3 sequences, roughly 12% of which appear only once. The same data also went into a second study, on T cells expressing NK-cell markers.

Here the sequenced sample was CD8+ T cells sorted from PBMCs, taken 11 to 12 days after vaccination. The origin of the receptors is a man between 50 and 59 years old who received an inactivated influenza vaccine. The CDR3 runs from the conserved cysteine through the conserved F or W. D genes are given only for firm matches. Expanded clones are given a class, and other clones once, few, many or no size at all.

j_gene | v_gene | d_gene | abundance | CDR3nt | CDR3aa
TRBJ2-3 | TRBV2 | NA | few | TGTGCCAGCAGGGAGCTCCCCGGACTAACGCAGTATTTT | CASRELPGLTQYF
TRBJ2-3 | TRBV10-2 | NA | few | TGCGCCAGCAGTGAGAGCGTTGCTCCCCGGGGTACAGATACGCAGTATTTT | CASSESVAPRGTDTQYF
TRBJ2-7 | TRBV21-1 | NA | NA | TGTGCCAGCAGCAGACAGGGACAGGGGGCGGAAGAGCAGTACTTC | CASSRQGQGAEEQYF
TRBJ2-7 | TRBV29-1 | NA | NA | TGCAGCGTTGGTTGGCAGGCCTACGAGCAGTACTTC | CSVGWQAYEQYF
TRBJ2-2 | TRBV6-5 | NA | few | TGTGCCAGCAGTTACAGAGTAACGAACACCGGGGAGCTGTTTTTT | CASSYRVTNTGELFF
TRBJ2-7 | TRBV7-7 | TRBD1 | few | TGTGCTAGCAGCCCAGGACAGGGCTACGACGAGCAGTACTTC | CASSPGQGYDEQYF
TRBJ1-4 | TRBV6-5 | NA | few | TGTGCCAGCAGTTACTCGTGGGGGGGAAATGAAAAACTGTTTTTT | CASSYSWGGNEKLFF
TRBJ2-3 | TRBV28 | NA | NA | TGTGCCAGCAGTTTACCCTCGGACGGTAGCACAGATACGCAGTATTTT | CASSLPSDGSTDTQYF
TRBJ2-5 | TRBV4-3 | TRBD2 | few | TGCGCCAGCAGCCAAGACGAGAGCGGGATTCCAGAGACCCAGTACTTC | CASSQDESGIPETQYF
TRBJ1-1 | TRBV4-3 | NA | NA | TGCGCCAGCAGCCAAGATCAAATCATGAACACTGAAGCTTTCTTT | CASSQDQIMNTEAFF
TRBJ2-3 | TRBV6-5 | NA | many | TGTGCCAGCAGTTACTCGACGGTTGGCGCAGATACGCAGTATTTT | CASSYSTVGADTQYF
TRBJ2-6 | TRBV7-8 | NA | few | TGTGCCAGCAGCTTAGGGGTCGAGACCAACGTCCTGACTTTC | CASSLGVETNVLTF
TRBJ2-3 | TRBV25-1 | TRBD2 | few | TGTGCCAGCAGTGAGGTAGCGGGAGGGTTGGTAGATACGCAGTATTTT | CASSEVAGGLVDTQYF
TRBJ1-4 | TRBV6-1 | NA | NA | TGTGCCAGCAGTGAAGCGGGGGGGTTGGAAGAAAAACTGTTTTTT | CASSEAGGLEEKLFF
TRBJ2-1 | TRBV6-2/TRBV6-3 | TRBD2 | NA | TGTGCCAGCAGACGACTAGCGGCCTACAATGAGCAGTTCTTC | CASRRLAAYNEQFF
TRBJ1-1 | TRBV28 | NA | few | TGTGCCAGCAAGCTCGCCGGTACTGAAGCTTTCTTT | CASKLAGTEAFF
TRBJ2-7 | TRBV10-2 | NA | few | TGCGCCAGCAGTAAAGACAGGTACCTCTCCTACGAGCAGTACTTC | CASSKDRYLSYEQYF
TRBJ1-2 | TRBV12-3/TRBV12-4 | TRBD1 | many | TGTGCCAGCAGCTCGACGGACAGGGTTTATGGCTACACCTTC | CASSSTDRVYGYTF
TRBJ2-7 | TRBV6-5 | TRBD1 | NA | TGTGCCAGCAGTTACTCTACAGGGGGCCGGGAGCAGTACTTC | CASSYSTGGREQYF
TRBJ2-3 | TRBV28 | NA | NA | TGTGCCAGTGGGCCCTACAGGGTCCTAACGCAGTATTTT | CASGPYRVLTQYF
TRBJ2-5 | TRBV3-1 | NA | NA | TGTGCCAGCAGCCAAGACCCCGAAGACAGTACTAGAGAGACCCAGTACTTC | CASSQDPEDSTRETQYF
TRBJ2-1 | TRBV11-2 | NA | few | TGTGCCAGCAGCCCTAGCCGGGGTGAGCAGTTCTTC | CASSPSRGEQFF
TRBJ2-3 | TRBV7-9 | TRBD2 | NA | TGTGCCAGCAGCTCCGGGACTAGCGGAAGCACAGATACGCAGTATTTT | CASSSGTSGSTDTQYF
TRBJ2-4 | TRBV20-1 | NA | many | TGCAGTGCTAGAGATTTAGGAAACATTCAGTACTTC | CSARDLGNIQYF
TRBJ1-2 | TRBV11-2 | TRBD1 | few | TGTGCCAGCAGCTTACTCCGGGACAGGGGCTATGGCTACACCTTC | CASSLLRDRGYGYTF
TRBJ1-6 | TRBV12-3/TRBV12-4 | NA | NA | TGTGCCAGCAGTTTGGAGTCGTATAATTCACCCCTCCACTTT | CASSLESYNSPLHF
TRBJ1-2 | TRBV28 | NA | NA | TGTGCCAGCAGCTCCATCGGGAGCCGCTATGGCTACACCTTC | CASSSIGSRYGYTF
TRBJ2-2 | TRBV7-3 | NA | few | TGTGCCAGCAGCTTAAGGTCCCCAGGGTCCACCGGGGAGCTGTTTTTT | CASSLRSPGSTGELFF
TRBJ2-1 | TRBV29-1 | NA | NA | TGCAGCGTTGAGGCTACCGGGACCCACAATGAGCAGTTCTTC | CSVEATGTHNEQFF
TRBJ2-5 | TRBV7-3 | TRBD2 | NA | TGTGACAGCAGCTTAAACCCGGGAGGGCTGGAGACCCAGTACTTC | CDSSLNPGGLETQYF
TRBJ2-5 | TRBV5-6 | TRBD1 | few | TGTGCCAGCAGCTGGGGGACAGGGTGGCAGACCCAGTACTTC | CASSWGTGWQTQYF
TRBJ2-2 | TRBV5-5 | TRBD2 | few | TGTGCCAGCAGCATATACCCGGGACTAGCGATCGGGGAGCTGTTTTTT | CASSIYPGLAIGELFF
TRBJ2-5 | TRBV7-6 | TRBD2 | once | TGTGCCAGCAGCTCTCTCGGGACTAAGAGGGAGACCCAGTACTTC | CASSSLGTKRETQYF
TRBJ2-1 | TRBV4-3 | TRBD2 | few | TGCGCCAGCAGCCGAAACCTGGGACTAGCGCTGTACAATGAGCAGTTCTTC | CASSRNLGLALYNEQFF
TRBJ1-2 | TRBV20-1 | TRBD1 | many | TGCAGTGCTGACCCACAGGGGATGGGTGGCTACACCTTC | CSADPQGMGGYTF
TRBJ2-2 | TRBV25-1 | NA | NA | TGTGCCAGCAGCCCGGGCGCGAACACCGGGGAGCTGTTTTTT | CASSPGANTGELFF
TRBJ2-1 | TRBV4-3 | NA | many | TGCGCCAGCAGCCAATCTACTAGTTACTCCTACAATGAGCAGTTCTTC | CASSQSTSYSYNEQFF
TRBJ2-7 | TRBV5-6 | TRBD1 | many | TGTGCCAGCAGCCCTTTGGGACAGCCTGACGAGCAGTACTTC | CASSPLGQPDEQYF
TRBJ2-5 | TRBV10-3 | TRBD2 | few | TGTGCCATCAGTGAGTCTGGACTAGGAGAGACCCAGTACTTC | CAISESGLGETQYF
TRBJ2-7 | TRBV6-2/TRBV6-3 | TRBD2 | few | TGTGCCAGCAGTTACTTACTAGCGGACTCCTACGAGCAGTACTTC | CASSYLLADSYEQYF
TRBJ2-5 | TRBV6-2/TRBV6-3 | TRBD2 | NA | TGTGCCAGCAGGGAAGGGTGGCGGGAGCAAGAGACCCAGTACTTC | CASREGWREQETQYF